The 18 T cell receptor beta chains presented below share a single source sample, sequenced in a study of cytomegalovirus exposure and HLA in healthy donors. PCR primers comprised 60 Vbeta and 13 Jbeta primers. Here immunoSEQ multiplex PCR was the method, and the copy in TCRdb shows in-frame clones only, minus some. The data contain under 95,000 clones, roughly 8.2% of them singletons. The specimen sequenced was PBMCs. The receptors originated from a man over 45 in good health and CMV-seronegative.

The V gene is TRBV5-5, the J gene TRBJ2-3; D unresolved. This CDR3 contains 12 residues. CDR1 SGHKS and CDR2 YYEKEE come from the germline V gene (reference sequence). Deletions cut 1 base from V and 4 bases from J, with 4 bases between. CDR3 sequence reads: CASSLLPDTQYF. The CDR3 DNA sequence: TGTGCCAGCAGCTTGCTTCCAGATACGCAGTATTTT.

The chain carries TRBV5-1 and TRBJ1-6; no clear D. The CDR3 covers 14 residues. The V and J ends lost 2 bases and 5 bases respectively, with 8 bases between them. Germline V lookup: CDR1 SGHRS, CDR2 YFSETQ. The CDR3 is CASSFSGDNSPLHF. CDR3 nucleotides: TGCGCCAGCAGCTTTTCAGGCGATAATTCACCCCTCCACTTT. Variable domain in full (rest from reference TRBV5-1 and TRBJ1-6): KAGVTQTPRYLIKTRGQQVTLSCSPISGHRSVSWYQQTPGQGLQFLFEYFSETQRNKGNFPGRFSGRQFSNSRSEMNVSTLELGDSALYLCASSFSGDNSPLHFGNGTRLTVT.

This clone was seen only a few times. The chain recombines TRBV19 with TRBJ1-1; D perhaps matches TRBD1 (5 bases). Germline V lookup: CDR1 LNHDA, CDR2 SQIVND (reference sequence). The CDR3 has 15 amino acids. Trimming took 7 bases from V and 1 from J, leaving 16 bases between them. CDR3 loop: CASNPGRQGNTEAFF. The CDR3, as DNA: TGTGCCAGTAACCCGGGCAGGCAGGGGAACACTGAAGCTTTCTTT.

This clone has a handful of counts. This rearrangement joins TRBV27 to TRBJ1-2, with a possible D match to TRBD1 (5 bases). V dropped 3 bases and J dropped 2 bases, with 16 bases sitting between them. Germline CDR1 and CDR2: MNHEY and SMNVEV (reference sequence). The CDR3 totals 16 residues. In DNA, the CDR3 is TGTGCCAGCAGTTTTTGGGGCCCTGATAGGAACTATGGCTACACCTTC. Residues: CASSFWGPDRNYGYTF.

This chain links TRBV7-6 with TRBJ2-5; TRBD2 aligns across 8 bases. CDR3 length equals 16 residues. The V gene's germline CDR1 is SGHVS and CDR2 FNYEAQ. J was trimmed by 7 bases and V by 5 bases; bases with no gene match: 15. CDR3 in amino acids: CASSPRGVAGIGTQYF. CDR3 DNA: TGTGCCAGCAGCCCTAGAGGCGTAGCGGGAATAGGGACCCAGTACTTC.

The chain employs TRBV6-5 and TRBJ1-2; 7 bases fit TRBD1. The CDR3 loop spans 15 amino acids. Trimming cost V 6 bases and J 0 bases; bases outside gene matches: 7. Germline-derived CDR1 and CDR2 are MNHEY and SVGAGI. This chain's CDR3 is CASRPGTEPNYGYTF. CDR3 nucleotide sequence: TGTGCCAGCAGGCCGGGGACAGAACCTAACTATGGCTACACCTTC.

V and J are TRBV19 and TRBJ1-1, with D maybe TRBD1 (5 bases). Trimming removed 6 bases at V and 8 bases at J, with 13 bases between. Germline-derived CDR1 and CDR2 are LNHDA and SQIVND (reference sequence). The CDR3 totals 12 residues. The CDR3 is CASSSWGREAFF. CDR3 DNA: TGTGCCAGTAGCTCCTGGGGCAGGGAAGCTTTCTTT.

V gene TRBV18 combines with J gene TRBJ1-2, with no clear D. Germline assignment: CDR1 KGHSH and CDR2 LQKENI. There are 14 residues in the CDR3. Trimming left V 4 bases short and J 6 bases short, with 15 bases between. The DNA of the CDR3 is TGTGCCAGCTCACTGCTTAGGGAGTTCGATGGCTACACCTTC. It codes for CASSLLREFDGYTF.

The sample holds a few counts of this clone. The genes are TRBV6-1 and TRBJ2-2, with 7 bases that match TRBD1. With V trimmed by 7 bases and J by 7 bases, 3 bases remained unmatched. This CDR3 has 12 amino acids. Germline V gene lookup returns CDR1 MNHNS and CDR2 SASEGT. In DNA form, the CDR3 reads TGTGCCAGCATACCAGGGGGCGGGGAGCTGTTTTTT. Protein sequence: CASIPGGGELFF.

This clone was seen a handful of times. This chain connects TRBV7-8 to TRBJ1-2; 8 nucleotides agree with TRBD1. The CDR3 runs to 15 residues. V shed 5 bases and J 4 bases; nucleotides not matched to a gene: 9. CDR1 and CDR2 from the germline V gene are SGHVS and FQNEAQ. The CDR3 nucleotides are TGTGCCAGCAGCCCACAGGGGGGCGCCGGCTATGGCTACACCTTC. It translates to CASSPQGGAGYGYTF.

This clone turned up a few times. The chain recombines TRBV6-5 with TRBJ1-1; D may be TRBD1 (5 bases). Trimming took off 0 bases at V and 0 bases at J, with 8 bases between the two ends. Germline V gene sequence: CDR1 MNHEY, CDR2 SVGAGI. The CDR3 consists of 15 residues. CDR3 nucleotide sequence: TGTGCCAGCAGTTACTCGGACAAGCTGAACACTGAAGCTTTCTTT. Its translation: CASSYSDKLNTEAFF.

There are a few counts of this clone. V usage is TRBV14 and J usage is TRBJ2-1; TRBD2 matches 13 bases. CDR3 length: 19 amino acids. Germline V CDR1 and CDR2: SGHDN, FVKESK. V was clipped by 4 bases and J by 0 bases; unmatched bases: 9. The CDR3 here is CASSRPGLAGSSSYNEQFF. CDR3 nucleotides: TGTGCCAGCAGCCGTCCGGGACTAGCGGGATCGAGCTCCTACAATGAGCAGTTCTTC.

The sample holds a few counts of this clone. The chain carries TRBV28 and TRBJ1-2; 8 positions agree with TRBD1. Germline CDR1 MDHEN, CDR2 SYDVKM. V trimming: 4 bases; J trimming: 3 bases; junction bases outside the gene matches: 4. This CDR3 is built from 14 residues. The CDR3, as DNA: TGTGCCAGCAGTTCCCAGGGGGCGGACTATGGCTACACCTTC. This encodes CASSSQGADYGYTF.

The CDR3 region is CASSHGTGISPLHF. The CDR3 DNA reads TGCGCCAGCAGCCACGGGACAGGGATATCACCCCTCCACTTT. This chain joins TRBV4-1 and TRBJ1-6; TRBD1 aligns across 9 bases. The CDR3 has 14 amino acids. Germline V CDR1 and CDR2: MGHRA, YSYEKL. J was trimmed by 10 bases and V by 3 bases; bases with no gene match: 4.

This clone has just a few counts. The rearrangement links TRBV30 to TRBJ2-1; 7 bases fit TRBD2. CDR1 and CDR2 from the germline V gene are GTSNPN and SVGIG (reference sequence). The CDR3 has 14 amino acids. V dropped 8 bases and J dropped 7; count of bases not matched to a gene: 14. CDR3 nucleotides: TGTGCCCGGGTAGCGGGCGAATCGGGAAATGAGCAGTTCTTC. The encoded protein is CARVAGESGNEQFF.

This clone occurred a few times. This chain joins TRBV30 and TRBJ1-3; D is perhaps TRBD1 (6 bases). Per the germline V gene, CDR1 is GTSNPN and CDR2 is SVGIG (reference sequence). Deletions cut 3 bases from V and 4 bases from J, with 7 bases between. This CDR3 has 12 residues. CDR3 sequence reads: CAWRDRGNTIYF. Here the CDR3 DNA reads TGTGCCTGGAGAGACAGGGGAAACACCATATATTTT.

This clone was counted a few times. The chain has TRBV27 and TRBJ2-2, with 8 nucleotides matching TRBD2. The CDR3 has 16 amino acids. Trimming took 7 bases from V and 4 from J; bases not matched to a gene: 11. Germline V gene sequence: CDR1 MNHEY, CDR2 SMNVEV (reference sequence). The CDR3 DNA reads TGTGCCAGCACGACAGGAGCGGGAGATCTCACCGGGGAGCTGTTTTTT. Protein sequence: CASTTGAGDLTGELFF.

V usage is TRBV15 and J usage is TRBJ1-6; no definite D call. Trimming removed 0 bases at V and 7 bases at J, with 13 bases between. The germline gives CDR1 LNHNV, CDR2 YYDKDF (reference sequence). This CDR3 is 16 amino acids long. CDR3 DNA sequence: TGTGCCACCAGCAGAGATCCCCAGGATACAAATTCACCCCTCCACTTT. It yields the protein CATSRDPQDTNSPLHF.